Following are 27 T cell receptor beta chains from one sample sequenced in a study of CD8+ T cells in alopecia areata. Extracted RNA was reverse transcribed into cDNA, the sequencing template. Generated by immunoSEQ multiplex PCR, the TCRdb table keeps only in-frame clones and is missing some. The sample lists more than 150,000 clones, 45% to 75% occurring once. Treatment indicated: oral pan-JAK inhibitor, 5-10 mg twice daily. The starting material was CD4+ T cells sorted from blood, obtained at week 4, from a patient treated with tofacitinib. These TCRs come from a human donor with alopecia areata.

This chain joins TRBV29-1 and TRBJ2-7; possibly TRBD1 or TRBD2 for D (6 bases each). Looked up from germline, CDR1 is SQVTM and CDR2 is ANQGSEA. Trimming took off 7 bases at V and 7 bases at J, with 17 bases between the two ends. This CDR3 region has 12 residues. The CDR3 spells CSARGGMGEQYF. The DNA for the CDR3 is TGCAGCGCCAGAGGGGGGATGGGAGAGCAGTACTTC.

J is TRBJ1-1 and V is TRBV5-1, with D uncertain. Deletions cut 0 bases from V and 4 bases from J, with 4 bases between. The CDR3 length is 12 residues. Germline V gene data show CDR1 as SGHRS and CDR2 as YFSETQ. The CDR3 region has the DNA TGCGCCAGCAGCTTGGAGGGCACTGAAGCTTTCTTT. Translating gives CASSLEGTEAFF.

The chain joins TRBV10-3 to TRBJ2-5, with D uncertain. The CDR3 loop spans 15 amino acids. The V and J ends lost 0 bases and 1 base respectively, with 9 bases between them. Germline V CDR1 and CDR2: ENHRY, SYGVKD. CDR3 sequence reads: CAISESDGLQETQYF. The CDR3 region has the DNA TGTGCCATCAGTGAGTCCGACGGGCTCCAAGAGACCCAGTACTTC.

This clone was recorded a few times. The chain is built from TRBV5-1 and TRBJ1-2, with 10 positions matching TRBD1. The J segment lost 6 bases and the V segment lost 0 bases, leaving 5 bases of the junction unmatched. CDR3 length equals 15 residues. Germline CDR1 reads SGHRS; CDR2 reads YFSETQ. The CDR3 is CASSLGTTGGHGYTF. Here the CDR3 DNA reads TGCGCCAGCAGCTTGGGGACGACAGGGGGCCATGGCTACACCTTC.

The table lists this clone with a few counts. The V call is TRBV6-5, the J call TRBJ2-2; possible D gene TRBD2, 5 bases. Germline V gene sequence: CDR1 MNHEY, CDR2 SVGAGI. The CDR3 consists of 12 residues. V lost 6 bases and J 5 bases, leaving 7 bases between the germline ends. In nucleotides, the CDR3 is TGTGCCAGCAGGAGGGAGACCGGGGAGCTGTTTTTT. Encoded protein: CASRRETGELFF.

V usage is TRBV5-6 and J usage is TRBJ2-7; 7 bases fit TRBD1. The CDR3 length is 15 residues. Trimming took 1 base from V and 0 from J; bases not matched to a gene: 4. Germline V gene data show CDR1 as SGHDT and CDR2 as YYEEEE. CDR3 nucleotides: TGTGCCAGCAGCTTGCCCGGGACAGTCTCCTACGAGCAGTACTTC. As protein: CASSLPGTVSYEQYF.

As DNA, the CDR3 is TGCAGCGCTGCCGGCAGTCTTAACACCGGGGAGCTGTTTTTT. Encoded protein: CSAAGSLNTGELFF. J is TRBJ2-2 and V is TRBV29-1; no clear D. V was clipped by 7 bases and J by 2 bases, with 14 bases between them. This CDR3 contains 14 residues. Germline CDR1 SQVTM, CDR2 ANQGSEA.

The V gene is TRBV7-2, the J gene TRBJ2-7, with TRBD2 as a possible D gene (6 bases). This CDR3 is built from 12 residues. The ends were cut back, 7 bases at V and 3 bases at J, with 10 bases in the middle. Germline CDR1 reads SGHTA; CDR2 reads FQGNSA. The DNA for the CDR3 is TGTGCCAGCACTACCGGGGGCTACGAGCAGTACTTC. Translated: CASTTGGYEQYF.

The CDR3 DNA reads as TGTGCCTGGAGAACAGGGTGGGGTGCCCCGAACACTGAAGCTTTCTTT. Translating it yields CAWRTGWGAPNTEAFF. The rearrangement uses TRBV30 and TRBJ1-1; TRBD1 is a possible D gene (6 bases). CDR3 length: 16 amino acids. Looked up from germline, CDR1 is GTSNPN and CDR2 is SVGIG (reference sequence). Trimming shortened V by 3 bases and J by 1 base, and 18 bases separated the two germline ends.

V usage is TRBV6-6 and J usage is TRBJ2-7, with D tentatively TRBD1 (6 bases). Between the trimmed V and J ends, which lost 6 bases and 2 bases, there was a span of 8 bases. The CDR3 totals 12 residues. Germline V gene lookup returns CDR1 MNHNY and CDR2 SVGAGI (reference sequence). The CDR3 region is CASRRQAYEQYF. The CDR3 DNA sequence: TGTGCCAGCAGACGACAGGCCTACGAGCAGTACTTC.

The genes are TRBV5-4 and TRBJ2-1, with D perhaps TRBD1 or TRBD2 (5 bases each). The CDR3 consists of 16 residues. Trimming took off 4 bases at V and 0 bases at J, with 14 bases between the two ends. Germline V gives CDR1 SGHNT, CDR2 YYREEE (reference sequence). The CDR3 DNA follows: TGTGCCAGCAGCGGACAAGCCGGGGACTCCTACAATGAGCAGTTCTTC. Amino acid sequence: CASSGQAGDSYNEQFF. The complete variable domain, with remaining parts taken from reference TRBV5-4 and TRBJ2-1, reads ETGVTQSPTHLIKTRGQQVTLRCSSQSGHNTVSWYQQALGQGPQFIFQYYREEENGRGNFPPRFSGLQFPNYSSELNVNALELDDSALYLCASSGQAGDSYNEQFFGPGTRLTVL.

This clone showed up just a few times. The chain joins TRBV29-1 to TRBJ2-7, with D tentatively TRBD1 (6 bases). Trimming took 7 bases from V and 0 from J, leaving 13 bases between them. Germline V gene sequence: CDR1 SQVTM, CDR2 ANQGSEA. The CDR3 has 13 residues. The CDR3, as DNA: TGCAGCGGGAGACAGGAGCCCTCCTACGAGCAGTACTTC. Translating gives CSGRQEPSYEQYF.

V is TRBV28 and J is TRBJ2-5; 8 nucleotides match TRBD2. With 1 base clipped from V and 7 bases from J, the junction kept 5 bases outside the gene matches. The germline V gene has CDR1 MDHEN and CDR2 SYDVKM. The CDR3 contains 14 residues. CDR3 DNA sequence: TGTGCCAGCAGTTTATCAGTGGGACTAGGGACCCAGTACTTC. This codes for CASSLSVGLGTQYF.

This chain links TRBV30 with TRBJ1-5; no clear D. CDR1 GTSNPN and CDR2 SVGIG come from the germline V gene (reference sequence). CDR3 length: 15 residues. The germline V and J ends were trimmed by 1 base and 2 bases, with 12 bases remaining between them. The CDR3 region is CAWSALNQGNQPQHF. CDR3 nucleotides: TGTGCCTGGAGTGCCCTCAATCAGGGCAATCAGCCCCAGCATTTT. The full variable domain, with the rest looked up from reference TRBV30 and TRBJ1-5, is SQTIHQWPATLVQPVGSPLSLECTVEGTSNPNLYWYRQAAGRGLQLLFYSVGIGQISSEVPQNLSASRPQDRQFILSSKKLLLSDSGFYLCAWSALNQGNQPQHFGDGTRLSIL.

This clone has just a few counts. The chain combines TRBV6-1 with TRBJ1-2, with 8 bases that match TRBD1. This CDR3 is built from 14 residues. Germline CDR1 MNHNS, CDR2 SASEGT. The ends lost 3 bases at V and 7 bases at J; junction bases unmatched: 7. The CDR3 nucleotides read TGTGCCAGCAGTGATGTTCAGGGGGCGGTTGGCTACACCTTC. This translates into CASSDVQGAVGYTF.

The CDR3 nucleotides are TGTGCCAGCAGCTTGGACGTCCTAACGCACTCTGGAAACACCATATATTTT. Translating it yields CASSLDVLTHSGNTIYF. The chain couples TRBV4-2 to TRBJ1-3; no firm D call. V was trimmed by 5 bases and J by 0 bases, leaving 17 bases between them. CDR1 LGHNA and CDR2 YNFKEQ come from the germline V gene. This CDR3 comprises 17 residues.

The chain links TRBV4-3 to TRBJ1-2; weak D call: TRBD1 (6 bases). This CDR3 has 14 amino acids. V gave up 4 bases and J gave up 3 bases, with 12 bases separating them. Germline values: CDR1 LGHNA, CDR2 YSLEER. The chain's CDR3 is CASSPGVWDYGYTF. As DNA, the CDR3 is TGCGCCAGCAGCCCAGGGGTTTGGGACTATGGCTACACCTTC.

The chain joins TRBV28 to TRBJ1-1; D remains ambiguous. V dropped 6 bases and J dropped 0 bases, with 11 bases sitting between them. Germline CDR1 reads MDHEN; CDR2 reads SYDVKM. CDR3 length: 14 amino acids. CDR3 protein: CASRLRAVNTEAFF. In DNA, the CDR3 is TGTGCCAGCAGATTGAGGGCAGTGAACACTGAAGCTTTCTTT.

The chain is built from TRBV30 and TRBJ2-2, with TRBD1 matching over 8 bases. Trimming cost V 5 bases and J 1 base; bases outside gene matches: 3. CDR3 length: 14 residues. Germline V gene lookup returns CDR1 GTSNPN and CDR2 SVGIG (reference sequence). The CDR3 DNA reads as TGTGCCTGGCCCGGACAGGGGAACACCGGGGAGCTGTTTTTT. Its protein is CAWPGQGNTGELFF.

V is TRBV29-1 and J is TRBJ2-1; D ambiguous. This CDR3 has 12 amino acids. CDR1 and CDR2 (germline): SQVTM, ANQGSEA. V was cut by 7 bases and J by 4 bases, with 11 bases left in between. This CDR3 is CSGGQYYNEQFF. As DNA, the CDR3 is TGCAGCGGCGGTCAGTATTACAATGAGCAGTTCTTC.

This clone was seen a few times. The rearrangement links TRBV28 to TRBJ2-7, with 11 bases fitting TRBD1. Germline V gene sequence: CDR1 MDHEN, CDR2 SYDVKM. V lost 5 bases and J lost 1; bases outside the gene matches: 7. The CDR3 has 16 residues. The CDR3 protein is CASSGTGGSLSYEQYF. CDR3 in DNA: TGTGCCAGCAGTGGGACAGGGGGATCCCTTTCCTACGAGCAGTACTTC.

In this sample, this clone turned up many times. V is TRBV7-2 and J is TRBJ1-2; D unclear. This CDR3 has 16 residues. V was trimmed by 5 bases and J by 6 bases, leaving 22 bases between them. Looked up from germline, CDR1 is SGHTA and CDR2 is FQGNSA. The CDR3 region is CASSPQNLQIRNGYTF. As DNA, the CDR3 is TGTGCCAGCAGCCCCCAGAACTTACAGATCAGGAATGGCTACACCTTC.

This clone was detected only a few times. The CDR3 loop is CSVEVRGQPYEQYF. The CDR3 bases are TGCAGCGTTGAAGTTCGGGGACAGCCCTACGAGCAGTACTTC. The chain combines TRBV29-1 with TRBJ2-7; 7 bases are a match to TRBD1. The CDR3 runs to 14 residues. V was pared by 1 base and J by 2 bases, with 5 bases of the junction left unmatched. The V gene's germline CDR1 is SQVTM and CDR2 ANQGSEA.

This clone occurred a few times. The chain is built from TRBV28 and TRBJ2-7, with unresolved D. The CDR3 contains 14 residues. From germline, CDR1 is MDHEN and CDR2 SYDVKM. V was pared by 6 bases and J by 5 bases, with 17 bases between. The CDR3 sequence is CASRRVGLWDEQYF. The CDR3 DNA is TGTGCCAGCAGAAGAGTGGGCCTTTGGGACGAGCAGTACTTC.

This clone was observed a few times. The V and J genes are TRBV29-1 and TRBJ2-5, with D possibly being TRBD1 or TRBD2 (5 bases each). CDR3 size: 13 residues. Germline CDR1 SQVTM, CDR2 ANQGSEA. Trimming stripped 7 bases from V and 1 base from J, with 13 bases between. The CDR3 bases are TGCAGCGCCGGCCGGGACGGCCAAGAGACCCAGTACTTC. The encoded protein is CSAGRDGQETQYF. Full variable domain (outside the CDR3, taken from reference TRBV29-1 and TRBJ2-5): SAVISQKPSRDICQRGTSLTIQCQVDSQVTMMFWYRQQPGQSLTLIATANQGSEATYESGFVIDKFPISRPNLTFSTLTVSNMSPEDSSIYLCSAGRDGQETQYFGPGTRLLVL.

The J gene is TRBJ2-4, the V gene TRBV30; D could derive from TRBD1 or TRBD2 (5 bases each). Between the trimmed V and J ends, which lost 1 base and 15 bases, there was a span of 19 bases. CDR3 size: 13 residues. Germline CDR1 is GTSNPN and CDR2 is SVGIG (reference sequence). The CDR3 region has the DNA TGTGCCTGGAGTGACCTACCCGGGACCGTGGGGTACTTC. It translates to CAWSDLPGTVGYF.

This chain connects TRBV6-6 to TRBJ2-5; D is ambiguous. Germline V gives CDR1 MNHNY, CDR2 SVGAGI (reference sequence). V lost 7 bases to trimming and J lost 4 bases, with 10 bases between them. This CDR3 spans 12 amino acids. CDR3 nucleotide sequence: TGTGCCAGCAAGGGATCGGGAGAGACCCAGTACTTC. As protein: CASKGSGETQYF.